Listed below are T cell receptor beta chains from one sample, sequenced in a study of cytomegalovirus exposure and HLA in healthy donors. Sequencing was performed with immunoSEQ multiplex PCR; in TCRdb, only in-frame clones are kept and a portion is missing. This sample carries roughly 170,000 clones, almost 85% of them seen once, and the ten largest clones take approximately 0.98%. The sample taken for sequencing was PBMCs. All receptors derive from a man aged 25 to 40 in good health and CMV-seronegative. Each CDR3 is given with its conserved first and last residue. Each record gives: J gene, V gene, CDR3 protein.

TRBJ2-7,TRBV6-1,CASSEARQGVGEQYF
TRBJ1-2,TRBV7-9,CASSLGDRIWGGYTF
TRBJ1-5,TRBV18,CASSQSGTANQPQHF
TRBJ2-1,TRBV7-7,CASSQGQGAEQFF
TRBJ2-7,TRBV28,CASGDRVTNEQYF
TRBJ1-2,TRBV7-2,CASSSSQGGYTF
TRBJ1-4,TRBV10-2,CASRGGGWEEKLFF
TRBJ2-4,TRBV6-5,CATGVTGGPHIQYF
TRBJ1-5,TRBV6-1,CASSDSQPQHF
TRBJ2-3,TRBV2,CASRPGGPADTQYF
TRBJ1-6,TRBV7-2,CASSQQTIRSSPLHF
TRBJ1-4,TRBV28,CASSFRGMGNEKLFF
TRBJ2-1,TRBV18,CASSPPGGTENEQFF
TRBJ1-1,TRBV6-4,CASPVREGPNTEAFF
TRBJ2-3,TRBV5-1,CASSLRDTQYF
TRBJ2-7,TRBV7-2,CASSHGIDYEQYF
TRBJ2-1,TRBV19,CASTLGGELEQFF
TRBJ2-7,TRBV9,CASSARAYEQYF
TRBJ1-2,TRBV4-3,CASSQVDRDSGGYTF
TRBJ1-1,TRBV19,CASTRETMNTEAFF
TRBJ2-4,TRBV6-1,CASRGPGTGGSIQYF
TRBJ1-6,TRBV30,CAWSVRRGGSPLHF
TRBJ2-7,TRBV7-7,CASSSYGGLAGSRRIYEQYF
TRBJ2-5,TRBV7-2,CASSLEAGQETQYF
TRBJ2-2,TRBV7-8,CASSSGREWLTGELFF
TRBJ2-7,TRBV11-3,CASSSRDTPYEQYF
TRBJ1-2,TRBV28,CASRGQGLLNYGYTF
TRBJ2-2,TRBV27,CASSLNAGTGNTGELFF
TRBJ1-1,TRBV5-6,CASSSQRTAGTEAFF
TRBJ2-7,TRBV5-1,CASSRPGTGGDEQYF